This T cell receptor (beta chain) was found in a study of T cells after yellow fever vaccination. Looking at the study overall: With SMART-Seq v4 Ultra Low Input, the fractions containing low cell numbers were prepared.

J gave up 5 bases and V 5 bases, and 14 bases lay outside the gene matches. The germline V gene has CDR1 DFQATT and CDR2 SNEGSKA (reference sequence). The CDR3 has 15 residues. Each CDR3 protein is one row after TCRdb ran MiXCR on the 5' RACE reads. Among 400,000 to 450,000 distinct CDR3 sequences listed, about 17% were seen once. This clonotype was sampled from a man aged 18-30 years who received the YFV17D yellow fever vaccine. The gene calls are TRBV20-1 and TRBJ2-7, with 8 bases lining up with TRBD2. Sample: PBMCs, taken before the yellow fever booster vaccination. The DNA for the CDR3 is TGCAGTGCTCCAGGGAGACTAGCGCAGGGTAACGAGCAGTACTTC. It specifies CSAPGRLAQGNEQYF.